This is a list of T cell receptor beta chains from one sample in a study of Graves' ophthalmopathy and Graves' hyperthyroidism. In TCRdb, the multiplex PCR reads were re-called with MiXCR into one record per CDR3 protein. The sample holds hundreds of thousands of distinct CDR3 sequences, 35% to 50% seen once. Sequenced: peripheral blood. Receptors originate from an adult man with Graves' ophthalmopathy. Both conserved end residues are part of each CDR3. The D gene is left open where the match is weak. Not all rows give a size; the values are once, few, many and, for expanded clones, a class.

clone size: few
V gene: TRBV29-1
J gene: TRBJ1-1
D gene: -
CDR3 DNA: TGCAGCTTGCAAGCCCGGGACACTGAAGCTTTCTTT
CDR3 protein: CSLQARDTEAFF

clone size: -
V gene: TRBV10-3
J gene: TRBJ1-2
D gene: TRBD1
CDR3 DNA: TGTGCCAGCAGATTACAGGGGGCTGAAAACTATGGCTACACCTTC
CDR3 protein: CASRLQGAENYGYTF

clone size: many
V gene: TRBV2
J gene: TRBJ1-5
D gene: -
CDR3 DNA: TGTGCCAGCTGCACAGGGTTGGATCAGCCCCAGCATTTT
CDR3 protein: CASCTGLDQPQHF

clone size: few
V gene: TRBV7-8
J gene: TRBJ2-7
D gene: TRBD2
CDR3 DNA: TGTGCCAGCAGCTTAGACGGGACTAGCGGGGTTCCCTACGAGCAGTACTTC
CDR3 protein: CASSLDGTSGVPYEQYF

clone size: once
V gene: TRBV29-1
J gene: TRBJ1-1
D gene: -
CDR3 DNA: TGCAGCGTTGAATTGGCAGGGGTTAACACTGAAGCTTTCTTT
CDR3 protein: CSVELAGVNTEAFF

clone size: many
V gene: TRBV7-3
J gene: TRBJ1-2
D gene: TRBD1
CDR3 DNA: TGTGCCAGCAGCTTCGGACAGGGTGATGGCTACACCTTC
CDR3 protein: CASSFGQGDGYTF

clone size: -
V gene: TRBV7-9
J gene: TRBJ2-5
D gene: -
CDR3 DNA: TGTGCCATCCAGGGAAAAGAGACCCAGTACTTC
CDR3 protein: CAIQGKETQYF

clone size: -
V gene: TRBV7-6
J gene: TRBJ2-7
D gene: -
CDR3 DNA: TGTGTCAGCAGCTTAAGGTGTAACTCCTACGAGCAGTACTTC
CDR3 protein: CVSSLRCNSYEQYF

clone size: -
V gene: TRBV10-2
J gene: TRBJ1-6
D gene: TRBD1
CDR3 DNA: TGCGCCAGCAGTGAGAACAGGGGAGCACCCCTCCACTTT
CDR3 protein: CASSENRGAPLHF

clone size: -
V gene: TRBV5-1
J gene: TRBJ2-1
D gene: TRBD2
CDR3 DNA: TGCGCCAGCAGAGCGGGGGGGCCGGGTAATGAGCAGTTCTTC
CDR3 protein: CASRAGGPGNEQFF

clone size: many
V gene: TRBV25-1
J gene: TRBJ1-4
D gene: -
CDR3 DNA: TGTGCCAGTACGCCAGGGGAAAAACTGTTTTTT
CDR3 protein: CASTPGEKLFF

clone size: -
V gene: TRBV29-1
J gene: TRBJ2-6
D gene: TRBD1
CDR3 DNA: TGCAGCGTTGAAGAAGGGACAGGGCATGGGGCCAACGTCCTGACTTTC
CDR3 protein: CSVEEGTGHGANVLTF

clone size: few
V gene: TRBV9
J gene: TRBJ2-2
D gene: -
CDR3 DNA: TGTGCCAGCAGCGTAGAGTCATCCGGGGAGCTGTTTTTT
CDR3 protein: CASSVESSGELFF

clone size: many
V gene: TRBV20-1
J gene: TRBJ1-5
D gene: -
CDR3 DNA: TGCAGTGCAGAGAGTGGGAGCGTTAATCAGCCCCAGCATTTT
CDR3 protein: CSAESGSVNQPQHF

clone size: -
V gene: TRBV10-2
J gene: TRBJ2-7
D gene: -
CDR3 DNA: TGCGCCAGCAGTGACCTACAGGAGCAGTACTTC
CDR3 protein: CASSDLQEQYF

clone size: many
V gene: TRBV10-3
J gene: TRBJ1-2
D gene: TRBD1
CDR3 DNA: TGTGCCATCAGTGAAGGACAGGGCAGTGGCTACACCTTC
CDR3 protein: CAISEGQGSGYTF

clone size: -
V gene: TRBV24-1
J gene: TRBJ2-3
D gene: TRBD2
CDR3 DNA: TGTGCCACCAGTGATTCGGGGGGGCTAGGGGATACGCAGTATTTT
CDR3 protein: CATSDSGGLGDTQYF

clone size: -
V gene: TRBV24-1
J gene: TRBJ1-1
D gene: -
CDR3 DNA: TGTGCCACCAGTGATCCCCTAGCGGGAGCTTTCTTT
CDR3 protein: CATSDPLAGAFF

clone size: -
V gene: TRBV29-1
J gene: TRBJ2-7
D gene: TRBD2
CDR3 DNA: TGCAGCGTTGGACTAGCGGGACAGGGAATTGGCGAGCAGTACTTC
CDR3 protein: CSVGLAGQGIGEQYF

clone size: few
V gene: TRBV6-5
J gene: TRBJ1-2
D gene: TRBD1
CDR3 DNA: TGTGCCAGCAGTTTGGACAGGGTTAGTGGCTACACCTTC
CDR3 protein: CASSLDRVSGYTF

clone size: many
V gene: TRBV2
J gene: TRBJ2-7
D gene: -
CDR3 DNA: TGTGCCAGCAGTGAAGCCGCCATGAGGCAGTACTTC
CDR3 protein: CASSEAAMRQYF

clone size: many
V gene: TRBV20-1
J gene: TRBJ2-7
D gene: -
CDR3 DNA: TGCAGTGCTAGTTTGGCATCCTACGAGCAGTACTTC
CDR3 protein: CSASLASYEQYF

clone size: few
V gene: TRBV29-1
J gene: TRBJ2-1
D gene: TRBD2
CDR3 DNA: TGCAGCGGAGAGCGGGAGGGCCCCGGGACAGGGCAGTTCTTC
CDR3 protein: CSGEREGPGTGQFF

clone size: -
V gene: TRBV12-5
J gene: TRBJ2-3
D gene: TRBD1
CDR3 DNA: TGTGCCAGCAGTTCGGGACAGGTACCAGATACGCAGTATTTT
CDR3 protein: CASSSGQVPDTQYF

clone size: -
V gene: TRBV2
J gene: TRBJ1-1
D gene: -
CDR3 DNA: TGTGCCAGCAGGGAAAATGAAGCTTTCTTT
CDR3 protein: CASRENEAFF

clone size: -
V gene: TRBV10-3
J gene: TRBJ1-5
D gene: TRBD1
CDR3 DNA: TGTGCCATCAGTTCATTGGGCGGGACAGGGGGCAATCAGCCCCAGCATTTT
CDR3 protein: CAISSLGGTGGNQPQHF

clone size: many
V gene: TRBV15
J gene: TRBJ1-4
D gene: TRBD1
CDR3 DNA: TGTGCCACCAGCAGAGGAGGGGACAGCGAAAAACTGTTTTTT
CDR3 protein: CATSRGGDSEKLFF

clone size: -
V gene: TRBV4-1
J gene: TRBJ1-6
D gene: -
CDR3 DNA: TGTGCCAGCAGCCCCACTAGCGGGGGCCTTAATTCACCCCTCCACTTT
CDR3 protein: CASSPTSGGLNSPLHF

clone size: -
V gene: TRBV10-3
J gene: TRBJ2-7
D gene: TRBD2
CDR3 DNA: TGTGCCAGCAGTTACAAGCGGGGACCCTACGAGCAGTACTTC
CDR3 protein: CASSYKRGPYEQYF

clone size: -
V gene: TRBV29-1
J gene: TRBJ1-5
D gene: -
CDR3 DNA: TGCAGCGTTGCTCAGGGCAGCAATCAGCCCCAGCATTTT
CDR3 protein: CSVAQGSNQPQHF

clone size: many
V gene: TRBV4-1
J gene: TRBJ2-5
D gene: TRBD2
CDR3 DNA: TGCGCCAGCAGCCAAGGGGCGGGAGATGAGACCCAGTACTTC
CDR3 protein: CASSQGAGDETQYF

clone size: few
V gene: TRBV30
J gene: TRBJ2-6
D gene: -
CDR3 DNA: TGTGCCTGGGACGCCTCTGGGGCCAACGTCCTGACTTTC
CDR3 protein: CAWDASGANVLTF

clone size: -
V gene: TRBV2
J gene: TRBJ1-3
D gene: -
CDR3 DNA: TGTGCCAGCTCACCGCCGTCCCGTCCCGGAAACACCATATATTTT
CDR3 protein: CASSPPSRPGNTIYF

clone size: -
V gene: TRBV5-4
J gene: TRBJ2-7
D gene: -
CDR3 DNA: TGTGCCAGCAGCCAGGGCGAGACCTACGAGCAGTACTTC
CDR3 protein: CASSQGETYEQYF

clone size: many
V gene: TRBV7-9
J gene: TRBJ1-1
D gene: -
CDR3 DNA: TGTGCCAGCAGCCTAATTCGTGGGATTAGGGCGAACACTGAAGCTTTCTTT
CDR3 protein: CASSLIRGIRANTEAFF

clone size: -
V gene: TRBV10-3
J gene: TRBJ1-5
D gene: TRBD1
CDR3 DNA: TGTGCCATCAGTGCTAGACAGGGGGCTGGCAATCAGCCCCAGCATTTT
CDR3 protein: CAISARQGAGNQPQHF

clone size: few
V gene: TRBV11-2
J gene: TRBJ2-7
D gene: -
CDR3 DNA: TGTGCCAGCAGCTACCGGGACCTCTACGAGCAGTACTTC
CDR3 protein: CASSYRDLYEQYF

clone size: many
V gene: TRBV9
J gene: TRBJ1-2
D gene: TRBD1
CDR3 DNA: TGTGCCAGCAGCGCCTCAGGGGGCGATGGCTACACCTTC
CDR3 protein: CASSASGGDGYTF

clone size: few
V gene: TRBV19
J gene: TRBJ2-7
D gene: TRBD1
CDR3 DNA: TGTGCCAGTAGTCCCCCCGGGACAGGGCTTGTAGACGAGCAGTACTTC
CDR3 protein: CASSPPGTGLVDEQYF

clone size: many
V gene: TRBV9
J gene: TRBJ1-1
D gene: -
CDR3 DNA: TGTGCCAGCAGCGTAGCTCAGTTGAACACTGAAGCTTTCTTT
CDR3 protein: CASSVAQLNTEAFF

clone size: -
V gene: TRBV2
J gene: TRBJ2-7
D gene: TRBD1
CDR3 DNA: TGTGCCAGCAGCGGAAATGACAGGGTAACCTACGAGCAGTACTTC
CDR3 protein: CASSGNDRVTYEQYF

clone size: -
V gene: TRBV29-1
J gene: TRBJ2-6
D gene: -
CDR3 DNA: TGCAGCCCAGAGGCAGGGACCGGGGCCAACGTCCTGACTTTC
CDR3 protein: CSPEAGTGANVLTF

clone size: few
V gene: TRBV7-3
J gene: TRBJ1-1
D gene: TRBD1
CDR3 DNA: TGTGCCAGCAGCTTAGATGGAGAGGACAGGGGGGCTTTCTTT
CDR3 protein: CASSLDGEDRGAFF

clone size: -
V gene: TRBV15
J gene: TRBJ1-4
D gene: TRBD1
CDR3 DNA: TGTGCCACCAGCAGCAGCCAAGGACAGGGGGGTGAAAAACTGTTTTTT
CDR3 protein: CATSSSQGQGGEKLFF

clone size: many
V gene: TRBV7-6
J gene: TRBJ2-2
D gene: TRBD1
CDR3 DNA: TGTGCCAGCAGCTTCTTCAGGGGGTCGGGTACCGGGGAGCTGTTTTTT
CDR3 protein: CASSFFRGSGTGELFF